This T cell receptor (beta chain) comes out of a study of molecular identifiers for immune sequencing clone quantification. Whole-study findings and limits: Detectable among approximately 930,000 naive cells, according to reports, was Jurkat TCR RNA spiked in from one cell.

The germline V gene has CDR1 LNHDA and CDR2 SQIVND (reference sequence). The V and J ends lost 7 bases and 6 bases respectively, with 24 bases between them. The CDR3 is 17 residues long. The sample holds a few counts of this clonotype. Its antigen is currently unknown. Sorting recovered naive CD8 T cells on a CD8+CD4-CCR7+CD45RA+ profile. Both previously described methods and listed TCR primers were employed to make bulk TCR libraries. One entry per CDR3 protein, called by TCRdb with MiXCR from the PCR reads. Of hundreds of thousands of distinct CDR3 sequences in the sample, 15% to 20% were seen once. The clonotype comes from a human donor in good health. Some libraries in this study had Jurkat cell RNA spiked in. Sequencing was carried out using naive CD8+ T cells from blood, with Jurkat cell RNA spiked in. Subset in this sample: FACS-sorted CD8+CD4-CCR7+CD45RA+ naive T cells. The V call is TRBV19, the J call TRBJ2-2; D remains ambiguous. This CDR3 reads CASTFLERDGSPGELFF. The CDR3 region has the DNA TGTGCCAGTACCTTTTTGGAAAGGGATGGTTCCCCCGGGGAGCTGTTTTTT.